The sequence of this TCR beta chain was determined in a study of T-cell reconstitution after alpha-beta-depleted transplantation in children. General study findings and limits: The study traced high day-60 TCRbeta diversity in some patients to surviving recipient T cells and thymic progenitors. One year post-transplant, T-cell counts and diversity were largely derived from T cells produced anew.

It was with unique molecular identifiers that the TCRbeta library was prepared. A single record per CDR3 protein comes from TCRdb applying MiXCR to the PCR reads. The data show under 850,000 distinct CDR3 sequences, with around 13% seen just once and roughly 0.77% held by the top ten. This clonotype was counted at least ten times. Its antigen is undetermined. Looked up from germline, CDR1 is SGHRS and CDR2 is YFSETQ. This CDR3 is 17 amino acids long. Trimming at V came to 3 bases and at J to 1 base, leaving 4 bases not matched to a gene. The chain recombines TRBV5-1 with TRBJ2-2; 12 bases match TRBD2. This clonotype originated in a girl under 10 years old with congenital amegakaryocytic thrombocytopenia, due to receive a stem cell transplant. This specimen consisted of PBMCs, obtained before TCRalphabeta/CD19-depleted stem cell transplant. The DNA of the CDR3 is TGCGCCAGCAGCTCTAGCGGGAGGGCAGGGAACACCGGGGAGCTGTTTTTT. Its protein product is CASSSSGRAGNTGELFF. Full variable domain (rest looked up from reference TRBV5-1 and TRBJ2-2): KAGVTQTPRYLIKTRGQQVTLSCSPISGHRSVSWYQQTPGQGLQFLFEYFSETQRNKGNFPGRFSGRQFSNSRSEMNVSTLELGDSALYLCASSSSGRAGNTGELFFGEGSRLTVL.